These T cell receptor beta chains were read from a single sample in a study of cytomegalovirus exposure and HLA in healthy donors. Produced via immunoSEQ multiplex PCR; TCRdb's table is partial and in-frame only. The sample contains fewer than 200,000 clones, 60% to 80% of which appear only once. The material sequenced was PBMCs. The receptor set was obtained from a man in his sixties in good health and CMV-seronegative. The CDR3 runs from the conserved cysteine through the conserved F or W. The order of the fields is V gene, CDR3 length, D gene, clone size, J gene, CDR3 DNA, CDR3 protein. D genes are given only for firm matches. Clone sizes are given selectively: once, few, many, or a class where the clone is expanded.

V gene: TRBV7-2; CDR3 length: 13; D gene: -; clone size: -; J gene: TRBJ2-7; CDR3 DNA: TGTGCCAGCAGTGCCGGGGGGCTCGACGAGCAGTACTTC; CDR3 protein: CASSAGGLDEQYF
V gene: TRBV30; CDR3 length: 13; D gene: -; clone size: -; J gene: TRBJ2-5; CDR3 DNA: TGTGCCTGGAGCCACTACCAGGGAGAGACCCAGTACTTC; CDR3 protein: CAWSHYQGETQYF
V gene: TRBV7-2; CDR3 length: 15; D gene: TRBD1; clone size: -; J gene: TRBJ1-4; CDR3 DNA: TGTGCCAGCAGCTTAGGACAGGGTGGATTCGAAAAACTGTTTTTT; CDR3 protein: CASSLGQGGFEKLFF
V gene: TRBV4-1; CDR3 length: 19; D gene: -; clone size: -; J gene: TRBJ2-6; CDR3 DNA: TGCGCCAGCAGCCAAGATCTTTGGCAGGGGGGCTCTGGGGCCAACGTCCTGACTTTC; CDR3 protein: CASSQDLWQGGSGANVLTF
V gene: TRBV29-1; CDR3 length: 15; D gene: TRBD2; clone size: -; J gene: TRBJ2-7; CDR3 DNA: TGCAGCGTTGAGGGGGGGTCGGTGGCCTCCTACGAGCAGTACTTC; CDR3 protein: CSVEGGSVASYEQYF
V gene: TRBV19; CDR3 length: 13; D gene: TRBD1; clone size: -; J gene: TRBJ1-2; CDR3 DNA: TGTGCCAGTAGTCCTGGACAGGACTATGGCTACACCTTC; CDR3 protein: CASSPGQDYGYTF
V gene: TRBV5-6; CDR3 length: 11; D gene: -; clone size: -; J gene: TRBJ2-7; CDR3 DNA: TGTGCCAGCAGCTTCACCTACGAGCAGTACTTC; CDR3 protein: CASSFTYEQYF
V gene: TRBV6-1; CDR3 length: 17; D gene: TRBD2; clone size: -; J gene: TRBJ2-2; CDR3 DNA: TGTGCCAGCAGTGAATGGGGAGCGGGAGATGGCACCGGGGAGCTGTTTTTT; CDR3 protein: CASSEWGAGDGTGELFF
V gene: TRBV5-1; CDR3 length: 16; D gene: TRBD1; clone size: -; J gene: TRBJ1-1; CDR3 DNA: TGCGCCAGCAGCGACCGACAGGGGGATATGAACACTGAAGCTTTCTTT; CDR3 protein: CASSDRQGDMNTEAFF
V gene: TRBV19; CDR3 length: 14; D gene: -; clone size: few; J gene: TRBJ1-2; CDR3 DNA: TGTGCCAGTCGGAGCGAGCCAGGGAACTATGGCTACACCTTC; CDR3 protein: CASRSEPGNYGYTF
V gene: TRBV6-6; CDR3 length: 14; D gene: -; clone size: -; J gene: TRBJ1-3; CDR3 DNA: TGTGCCAGCAGTTACTCCCAGGCTGGAAACACCATATATTTT; CDR3 protein: CASSYSQAGNTIYF
V gene: TRBV2; CDR3 length: 15; D gene: -; clone size: -; J gene: TRBJ2-6; CDR3 DNA: TGTGCCAGCACCACAGGGAGGGCTGGGGCCAACGTCCTGACTTTC; CDR3 protein: CASTTGRAGANVLTF
V gene: TRBV7-2; CDR3 length: 16; D gene: TRBD1; clone size: few; J gene: TRBJ2-2; CDR3 DNA: TGTGCCAGCAGCCCCCCAGGGGGCGAGGACACCGGGGAGCTGTTTTTT; CDR3 protein: CASSPPGGEDTGELFF
V gene: TRBV2; CDR3 length: 15; D gene: -; clone size: -; J gene: TRBJ1-5; CDR3 DNA: TGTGCCAGCAGTTATGACAGGTTGGGTGATCAGCCCCAGCATTTT; CDR3 protein: CASSYDRLGDQPQHF
V gene: TRBV5-4; CDR3 length: 16; D gene: -; clone size: -; J gene: TRBJ2-1; CDR3 DNA: TGTGCCAGCAGCTTGGGAGGGCTCGGGATGGACAATGAGCAGTTCTTC; CDR3 protein: CASSLGGLGMDNEQFF
V gene: TRBV6-5; CDR3 length: 14; D gene: TRBD2; clone size: -; J gene: TRBJ2-7; CDR3 DNA: TGTGCCAGCACCGCTAGCGGAATTCTCGGCGAGCAGTACTTC; CDR3 protein: CASTASGILGEQYF
V gene: TRBV14; CDR3 length: 14; D gene: -; clone size: -; J gene: TRBJ2-7; CDR3 DNA: TGTGCCAGCAGCCAAGACCTAGTTGTCAGCGAGCAGTACTTC; CDR3 protein: CASSQDLVVSEQYF
V gene: TRBV9; CDR3 length: 15; D gene: TRBD1; clone size: few; J gene: TRBJ2-7; CDR3 DNA: TGTGCCAGCAGCGGAAGGACAGGGGGCGCCGCCGAACAGTACTTC; CDR3 protein: CASSGRTGGAAEQYF
V gene: TRBV7-2; CDR3 length: 16; D gene: -; clone size: -; J gene: TRBJ2-5; CDR3 DNA: TGTGCCAGCAGCTTAGCCACGGGACTGGCCGGTATGACCCAGTACTTC; CDR3 protein: CASSLATGLAGMTQYF
V gene: TRBV7-2; CDR3 length: 15; D gene: -; clone size: -; J gene: TRBJ1-2; CDR3 DNA: TGTGCCAGCAGCGCCCGCATGACGGAAAGAGGTGGCTACACCTTC; CDR3 protein: CASSARMTERGGYTF
V gene: TRBV6-6; CDR3 length: 13; D gene: TRBD1; clone size: -; J gene: TRBJ1-1; CDR3 DNA: TGTGCCAGCAGTCTGACAGGGGGCACTGAAGCTTTCTTT; CDR3 protein: CASSLTGGTEAFF